Listed below are T cell receptor beta chains from one sample, sequenced in a study of PD-1 blockade in classical Hodgkin lymphoma. The assay was immunoSEQ multiplex PCR, and TCRdb's table has in-frame clones only and misses some. Among about 64,000 clones listed, roughly nine tenths were seen once. The source was peripheral blood mononuclear cells (PBMCs), collected before the fourth cycle of nivolumab. The receptors stem from a human donor with classical Hodgkin lymphoma. Both conserved end residues are part of each CDR3. The D gene is left open where the match is weak. Where a row states a size, it is once, few, many or the class of an expanded clone; other rows omit it.

J gene | D gene | V gene | clone size | CDR3 DNA | CDR3 protein
TRBJ1-5 | . | TRBV13 | . | TGTGCCAGCAGCCTCGGACAGAATCAGCCCCAGCATTTT | CASSLGQNQPQHF
TRBJ1-2 | . | TRBV7-8 | . | TGTGCCAGCAGCTTAGGCCCTCCTGGGGGGAGCTATGGCTACACCTTC | CASSLGPPGGSYGYTF
TRBJ2-1 | . | TRBV19 | . | TGTGCCAGTAGTTTGACGCGTCGCTCCTACAATGAGCAGTTCTTC | CASSLTRRSYNEQFF
TRBJ1-2 | . | TRBV7-2 | . | TGTGCCAGCAGCGCAACCTCCAGGCAGGCCACCTACCTCTTC | CASSATSRQATYLF
TRBJ1-1 | . | TRBV5-6 | . | TGTGCCAGCAGCCCGGAGGGGCCAGGGGAGTATTCGGGGGAAGCTTTCTTT | CASSPEGPGEYSGEAFF
TRBJ2-3 | . | TRBV27 | . | TGTGCCAGCGGGGACCGTGGGAGAGATACGCAGTATTTT | CASGDRGRDTQYF
TRBJ1-1 | . | TRBV27 | . | TGTGCCAGCAGTTTTTCGGGCTGGGACACTGAAGCTTTCTTT | CASSFSGWDTEAFF
TRBJ1-5 | . | TRBV7-2 | few | TGTGCCAGCAGCCCTCAGGGTCAGCCCCAGCATTTT | CASSPQGQPQHF
TRBJ1-1 | . | TRBV5-1 | . | TGCGCCAGCAGCTTGCAAGTGTTGGGCCGACGGGATTCTGAAGCTTTCTTT | CASSLQVLGRRDSEAFF
TRBJ2-5 | . | TRBV7-2 | . | TGTGCCAGCAGCTTACAATGGGGGCCCCACCAAGAGACCCAGTACTTC | CASSLQWGPHQETQYF
TRBJ1-2 | . | TRBV7-9 | . | TGTGCCAGCAGCTCGGACAACCAGGTGCGGTACACCTTC | CASSSDNQVRYTF
TRBJ1-5 | . | TRBV4-1 | . | TGCGCCAGCAGCCTCAGCGGGGATCAGCCCCAGCATTTT | CASSLSGDQPQHF
TRBJ1-1 | . | TRBV27 | . | TGTGCCAGCAGTTGGGGCCGCTATCCGATGAACACTGAAGCTTTCTTT | CASSWGRYPMNTEAFF
TRBJ1-3 | . | TRBV21-1 | . | TGTGCCAGCAGCAGCCTGACAGGGCATGGAAACACCATATATTTT | CASSSLTGHGNTIYF
TRBJ2-1 | . | TRBV11-2 | . | TGTGCCAGCAGCTTAGTCGGGACTCTCAATGAGCAGTTCTTC | CASSLVGTLNEQFF
TRBJ1-1 | . | TRBV2 | few | TGTGCCAGCAGTCGCACAGGGAACACTGAAGCTTTCTTT | CASSRTGNTEAFF
TRBJ2-2 | . | TRBV6-1 | . | TGTGCCAGCAGTGGGAGGACCGGGAACACCGGGGAGCTGTTTTTT | CASSGRTGNTGELFF
TRBJ2-7 | . | TRBV14 | . | TGTGCCAGCAGCCATGCCTCCTACGAGCAGTACTTC | CASSHASYEQYF
TRBJ2-7 | TRBD2 | TRBV7-9 | . | TGTGCCAGCAGCTTAAGCGGGGGCGCTTTCGAGCAGTACTTC | CASSLSGGAFEQYF
TRBJ2-3 | TRBD2 | TRBV4-2 | . | TGTGCCAGCAGCAGAGAAACCTCCGGGACTAGCCAGCCAGATACGCAGTATTTT | CASSRETSGTSQPDTQYF
TRBJ2-3 | . | TRBV30 | . | TGTGCCTGGAGGGCCCCCGGGGATACGCAGTATTTT | CAWRAPGDTQYF
TRBJ2-2 | TRBD2 | TRBV19 | . | TGTGCCAGTAGTATTAGCGGGGGGATCACCGGGGAGCTGTTTTTT | CASSISGGITGELFF
TRBJ1-1 | . | TRBV6-5 | . | TGTGCCAGCAGTGCTAAGGGAGGCACTGAAGCTTTCTTT | CASSAKGGTEAFF
TRBJ2-3 | . | TRBV20-1 | . | TGCAGTGCTGATGCAACTTTTACGCAGTATTTT | CSADATFTQYF
TRBJ2-7 | TRBD1 | TRBV5-4 | . | TGTGCCAGCAGTCGTCCCGGGACAGGGGGTAACGAGCAGTACTTC | CASSRPGTGGNEQYF
TRBJ2-7 | TRBD1 | TRBV5-6 | . | TGTGCCAGCAGCTTGGGTGGGACAGTTCCCTACGAGCAGTACTTC | CASSLGGTVPYEQYF
TRBJ2-2 | . | TRBV2 | . | TGTGCCAGCACCACAGGGAACTTTGGAACCGGGGAGCTGTTTTTT | CASTTGNFGTGELFF
TRBJ2-5 | . | TRBV6-5 | . | TGTGCCAGCAGCAAAGGACAGTCCTGGGAGACCCAGTACTTC | CASSKGQSWETQYF
TRBJ1-5 | . | TRBV4-2 | . | TGTGCCAGCAGCCAAGTAGACAGCGCAGGGCAGCCCCAGCATTTT | CASSQVDSAGQPQHF
TRBJ2-7 | . | TRBV21-1 | . | TGTGCCAGCCTTACGCTCCCCTACGAGCAGTACTTC | CASLTLPYEQYF
TRBJ1-2 | . | TRBV7-9 | . | TGTGCCAGCAGCTTGGGAGCAAACTATGGCTACACCTTC | CASSLGANYGYTF
TRBJ1-6 | . | TRBV9 | . | TGTGCCAGCAGCGACCCCTTGGGCCTGGGGGAGTCACCCCTCCACTTT | CASSDPLGLGESPLHF
TRBJ2-2 | TRBD2 | TRBV27 | . | TGTGCCAGCAGTTTATCTTCTAGCGGGGTGATCGGGGAGCTGTTTTTT | CASSLSSSGVIGELFF
TRBJ1-5 | . | TRBV4-1 | . | TGCGCCAGCAGCCAACCCTCTAATCAGCCCCAGCATTTT | CASSQPSNQPQHF
TRBJ2-7 | TRBD2 | TRBV11-2 | once | TGTGCCAGCAGCTTGGGTCCAGCGGGGGATCCTTACGAGCAGTACTTC | CASSLGPAGDPYEQYF
TRBJ1-4 | . | TRBV5-1 | once | TGCGCCAGCAGCCCTGCCCGGCTAACTAATGAAAAACTGTTTTTT | CASSPARLTNEKLFF
TRBJ2-1 | . | TRBV6-5 | . | TGTGCCAGCAGTTACGGGGGGTCCAATGAGCAGTTCTTC | CASSYGGSNEQFF
TRBJ2-2 | TRBD2 | TRBV10-1 | . | TGCGCCAGCAGCCTACTAGCGGGGGGGCCCGGGGAGCTGTTTTTT | CASSLLAGGPGELFF
TRBJ1-6 | . | TRBV14 | . | TGTGCCAGCAGCAAGGGTTTGGGTTATAATTCACCCCTCCACTTT | CASSKGLGYNSPLHF
TRBJ1-1 | . | TRBV14 | . | TGTGCCAGCAGCCCAAAGAGAAACAGGGTCGGATTTGAAGCTTTCTTT | CASSPKRNRVGFEAFF
TRBJ1-1 | TRBD1 | TRBV20-1 | . | TGCAGTGCTAATCCGGGACAGGAAGCTTTCTTT | CSANPGQEAFF
TRBJ2-7 | . | TRBV7-2 | . | TGTGCCAGCAGCTTATCCCCGGCGGAATTATACGAGCAGTACTTC | CASSLSPAELYEQYF
TRBJ2-6 | . | TRBV5-1 | . | TGCGCCAGCAGCCATATTGACCGGGGCAGCTCTGGGGCCAACGTCCTGACTTTC | CASSHIDRGSSGANVLTF
TRBJ1-2 | . | TRBV6-5 | . | TGTGCCAGCAGTCGGGGGGTCATCACATGCTACACCTTC | CASSRGVITCYTF
TRBJ2-7 | TRBD2 | TRBV12-5 | once | TGTGCTAGTGGTTTCCCAATAGCGGGGGGACTCTACGAGCAGTACTTC | CASGFPIAGGLYEQYF
TRBJ2-7 | . | TRBV30 | . | TGTGCCTGTCTGGATGGTGAAACCCGCTACGAGCAGTACTTC | CACLDGETRYEQYF